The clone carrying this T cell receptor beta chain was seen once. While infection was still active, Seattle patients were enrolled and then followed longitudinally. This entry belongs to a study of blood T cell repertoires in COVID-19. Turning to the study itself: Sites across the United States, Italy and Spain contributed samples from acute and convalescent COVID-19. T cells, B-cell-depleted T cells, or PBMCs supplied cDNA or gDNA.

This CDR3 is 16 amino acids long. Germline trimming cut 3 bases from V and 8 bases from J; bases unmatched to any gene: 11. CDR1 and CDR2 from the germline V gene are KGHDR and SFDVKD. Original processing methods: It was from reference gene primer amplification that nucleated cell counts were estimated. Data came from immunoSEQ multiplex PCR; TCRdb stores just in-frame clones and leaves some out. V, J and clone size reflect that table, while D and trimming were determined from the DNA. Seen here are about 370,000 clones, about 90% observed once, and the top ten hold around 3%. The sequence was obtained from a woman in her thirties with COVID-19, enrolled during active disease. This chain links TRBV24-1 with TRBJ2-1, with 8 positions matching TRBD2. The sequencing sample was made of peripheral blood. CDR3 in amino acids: CATSDPGTRFLYEQFF. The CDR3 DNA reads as TGTGCCACCAGTGATCCCGGGACTAGATTCCTCTATGAGCAGTTCTTC.